Below are 26 T cell receptor beta chains sequenced from a single sample in a study of ipilimumab plus nivolumab after autologous stem cell transplantation. Clones were sequenced by immunoSEQ multiplex PCR, and TCRdb holds only the in-frame ones, with some missing. The sample consists of 15,000 to 20,000 clones, 80% to 90% of them appearing once. The source was PBMCs, collected in a trial of ipilimumab plus nivolumab as post-transplant consolidation. All receptors come from a male donor with diffuse large B-cell lymphoma.

This chain links TRBV12-5 with TRBJ2-7; D unresolved. Trimming took 3 bases from V and 4 from J, leaving 10 bases between them. The CDR3 loop spans 13 amino acids. In germline, CDR1 is LGHNT, CDR2 FRNRAP. The CDR3 loop is CASGLAGKYEQYF. The CDR3 coding sequence is TGTGCTAGTGGTTTAGCAGGAAAATACGAGCAGTACTTC.

CDR3 in amino acids: CASSFLAGGPDEQFF. The CDR3 DNA follows: TGTGCCAGCAGCTTCCTAGCGGGAGGGCCCGATGAGCAGTTCTTC. The chain combines TRBV7-9 with TRBJ2-1; 12 positions match TRBD2. The germline CDR1 and CDR2 sequences are SEHNR and FQNEAQ (reference sequence). The junction had 5 bases not matched to a gene; V was cut back by 3 bases and J by 8 bases. The length of the CDR3 is 15 residues.

This sequence joins TRBV2 and TRBJ2-3; a possible D gene is TRBD2 (6 bases). Germline CDR1 reads SNHLY; CDR2 reads FYNNEI. Trimming left V 2 bases short and J 1 base short, with 13 bases between. The CDR3 length is 16 residues. The CDR3 DNA is TGTGCCAGCAGTGAAATCCCGGGACTCGGCACAGATACGCAGTATTTT. This codes for CASSEIPGLGTDTQYF. The variable domain in full, completed from reference TRBV2 and TRBJ2-3, reads EPEVTQTPSHQVTQMGQEVILRCVPISNHLYFYWYRQILGQKVEFLVSFYNNEISEKSEIFDDQFSVERPDGSNFTLKIRSTKLEDSAMYFCASSEIPGLGTDTQYFGPGTRLTVL.

The chain joins TRBV5-4 to TRBJ2-3; 10 nucleotides line up with TRBD2. Germline V gene data show CDR1 as SGHNT and CDR2 as YYREEE (reference sequence). Trimming took 4 bases from V and 0 from J; bases not matched to a gene: 11. The length of the CDR3 is 18 residues. DNA of the CDR3: TGTGCCAGCAGCACGACTAGCGGGCGGTTAACTAGCACAGATACGCAGTATTTT. Translation: CASSTTSGRLTSTDTQYF.

The J gene is TRBJ2-1, the V gene TRBV19; 9 positions agree with TRBD1. CDR1 and CDR2 (germline): LNHDA, SQIVND (reference sequence). V gave up 7 bases and J gave up 6 bases; unmatched junction bases: 10. This CDR3 region has 15 residues. The DNA of the CDR3 is TGTGCCAGTACCTCACAGGGGGCCCAGTTCAATGAGCAGTTCTTC. Protein product: CASTSQGAQFNEQFF.

The rearrangement joins TRBV10-2 to TRBJ1-1, with D hard to call. The CDR3 spans 14 residues. V was clipped by 6 bases and J by 2 bases, with 13 bases between them. Germline lookup yields CDR1 WSHSY and CDR2 SAAADI. The CDR3 here is CASSKQAANTEAFF. The CDR3 nucleotides are TGCGCCAGCAGCAAGCAGGCGGCAAACACTGAAGCTTTCTTT.

The chain recombines TRBV7-9 with TRBJ1-1; D gene uncertain. The CDR3 is 13 amino acids. V lost 2 bases, J lost 5 bases, and 9 bases lay in between. From germline, CDR1 is SEHNR and CDR2 FQNEAQ (reference sequence). The CDR3, as DNA: TGTGCCAGCAGCTTAAGAATGGAAACTGAAGCTTTCTTT. Amino acids: CASSLRMETEAFF.

V usage is TRBV5-1 and J usage is TRBJ2-5; D remains unclear. The CDR3 is 12 amino acids. Per the germline V gene, CDR1 is SGHRS and CDR2 is YFSETQ. V lost 2 bases, J lost 3 bases, and 5 bases lay in between. The CDR3 sequence is CASSLQKETQYF. CDR3 bases: TGCGCCAGCAGCTTACAGAAAGAGACCCAGTACTTC. Variable domain in full (rest from reference TRBV5-1 and TRBJ2-5): KAGVTQTPRYLIKTRGQQVTLSCSPISGHRSVSWYQQTPGQGLQFLFEYFSETQRNKGNFPGRFSGRQFSNSRSEMNVSTLELGDSALYLCASSLQKETQYFGPGTRLLVL.

The CDR3 DNA is TGTGCCAGCAGCTTAGCCACGGGGGCGGGGAACATTCAGTACTTC. The encoded protein is CASSLATGAGNIQYF. The chain couples TRBV7-9 to TRBJ2-4, with D perhaps TRBD1 or TRBD2 (6 bases each). This CDR3 has 15 amino acids. Germline-derived CDR1 and CDR2 are SEHNR and FQNEAQ (reference sequence). Trimming stripped 0 bases from V and 7 bases from J, with 13 bases between.

The chain employs TRBV5-1 and TRBJ1-1; TRBD1 aligns across 7 bases. Germline V lookup: CDR1 SGHRS, CDR2 YFSETQ. Trimming at V came to 4 bases and at J to 0 bases, leaving 12 bases not matched to a gene. The CDR3 totals 17 residues. In DNA, the CDR3 is TGCGCCAGCAGCCTCGGACAGGAGGAGTGGATGAACACTGAAGCTTTCTTT. It encodes CASSLGQEEWMNTEAFF.

This clone was counted a single time. This chain links TRBV11-3 with TRBJ2-1, with 11 bases identical to TRBD2. J lost 7 bases, V lost 2 bases, and 19 bases had no gene match. The CDR3 is made up of 20 amino acids. Germline assignment: CDR1 SGHNT and CDR2 YENEEA. CDR3 bases: TGTGCCAGCAGCTTATGGCAGGTCGAATTAGCGGGAGGGCCCGAAAATGAGCAGTTCTTC. Its translation: CASSLWQVELAGGPENEQFF.

The chain uses TRBV27 and TRBJ2-2; TRBD1 might be the D (5 bases). Germline V gene lookup returns CDR1 MNHEY and CDR2 SMNVEV (reference sequence). The CDR3 runs to 15 residues. The V gene lost 2 bases and the J gene lost 9 bases, with 16 bases spanning the gap. CDR3 DNA: TGTGCCAGCAGTTTACCAGGGAATCTAATCCGGGAGCTGTTTTTT. Encoded protein: CASSLPGNLIRELFF.

V usage is TRBV5-1 and J usage is TRBJ1-1; D not certain. The germline gives CDR1 SGHRS, CDR2 YFSETQ. CDR3 size: 14 residues. Trimming pared 4 bases from V and 0 bases from J, leaving 10 bases between. In nucleotides, the CDR3 is TGCGCCAGCAGCCTGACTCCGATGAACACTGAAGCTTTCTTT. Encoded protein: CASSLTPMNTEAFF. Combining the CDR3 with reference TRBV5-1 and TRBJ1-1 gives the whole variable domain KAGVTQTPRYLIKTRGQQVTLSCSPISGHRSVSWYQQTPGQGLQFLFEYFSETQRNKGNFPGRFSGRQFSNSRSEMNVSTLELGDSALYLCASSLTPMNTEAFFGQGTRLTVV.

The V call is TRBV5-1, the J call TRBJ1-1; D is possibly TRBD1 (6 bases). The CDR3 contains 14 residues. V was cut by 4 bases and J by 4 bases, with 14 bases left in between. CDR1 and CDR2 from the germline V gene are SGHRS and YFSETQ. Here the CDR3 reads CASSAILQGTEAFF. The CDR3 DNA is TGCGCCAGCAGCGCTATCCTACAGGGCACTGAAGCTTTCTTT.

The rearrangement links TRBV6-1 to TRBJ1-1; unclear D gene. Between the trimmed V and J ends, which lost 5 bases and 0 bases, there was a span of 13 bases. From germline, CDR1 is MNHNS and CDR2 SASEGT. The CDR3 extends over 15 amino acids. CDR3 in amino acids: CASSSEFMLNTEAFF. CDR3 in DNA: TGTGCCAGCAGTTCGGAGTTCATGTTGAACACTGAAGCTTTCTTT.

The V gene is TRBV9, the J gene TRBJ1-2, with 9 positions matching TRBD1. V lost 0 bases, J lost 9 bases, and 18 bases stayed unmatched. The CDR3 length is 18 residues. Looked up from germline, CDR1 is SGDLS and CDR2 is YYNGEE. The CDR3: CASSVGPWTGDSDASYTF. CDR3 DNA: TGTGCCAGCAGCGTAGGACCTTGGACAGGGGACTCCGATGCAAGCTACACCTTC.

The CDR3 region is CATSREGEGITEQFF. CDR3 sequence (DNA): TGTGCCACCAGCAGAGAAGGGGAGGGAATCACTGAGCAGTTCTTC. The chain is built from TRBV15 and TRBJ2-1, with TRBD2 identical over 7 bases. This CDR3 comprises 15 residues. Trimming at V came to 0 bases and at J to 9 bases, leaving 8 bases not matched to a gene. Germline V lookup: CDR1 LNHNV, CDR2 YYDKDF (reference sequence).

The chain recombines TRBV11-3 with TRBJ2-3; 11 positions match TRBD1. Trimming cost V 7 bases and J 6 bases; bases outside gene matches: 12. In germline, CDR1 is SGHNT, CDR2 YENEEA. This CDR3 is built from 16 residues. CDR3 bases: TGTGCCAGCACCTCCTTCGGGACAGGGGGAGGGGATACGCAGTATTTT. It translates to CASTSFGTGGGDTQYF.

The chain is built from TRBV6-5 and TRBJ2-3; D is undetermined. This CDR3 region has 12 residues. Germline values: CDR1 MNHEY, CDR2 SVGAGI. V was pared by 2 bases and J by 7 bases, with 7 bases between. CDR3 nucleotides: TGTGCCAGCAGTTACGGTTCGAATACGCAGTATTTT. Translation gives CASSYGSNTQYF.

The chain recombines TRBV10-3 with TRBJ1-2; perhaps TRBD1 as D (6 bases). This CDR3 is 17 amino acids long. Trimming cost V 5 bases and J 2 bases, with 21 bases left between them. Germline V gene lookup returns CDR1 ENHRY and CDR2 SYGVKD. CDR3 bases: TGTGCCATCAGTAAGGGGGTGGGCGACCTCTCAAACTATGGCTACACCTTC. Its translation is CAISKGVGDLSNYGYTF.

V and J are TRBV30 and TRBJ1-6; maybe TRBD1 (6 bases). The ends were cut back, 3 bases at V and 7 bases at J, with 10 bases in the middle. There are 13 residues in the CDR3. Germline V CDR1 and CDR2: GTSNPN, SVGIG (reference sequence). CDR3 sequence: CAWSPGVNSPLHF. The CDR3 nucleotides are TGTGCCTGGAGCCCAGGGGTAAATTCACCCCTCCACTTT.

J is TRBJ1-4 and V is TRBV11-3; TRBD1 matches at 9 bases. With V trimmed by 4 bases and J by 8 bases, 8 bases remained unmatched. This CDR3 contains 15 residues. Germline CDR1 SGHNT, CDR2 YENEEA. The CDR3 DNA sequence: TGTGCCAGCAGCTCGGAGGGACAGGGTGGCGAAAAACTGTTTTTT. Translating gives CASSSEGQGGEKLFF.

The gene calls are TRBV12-5 and TRBJ1-2, with D hard to call. CDR3 length equals 13 residues. V was shortened by 5 bases and J by 4 bases, with 11 bases between the two germline ends. Germline V gene sequence: CDR1 LGHNT, CDR2 FRNRAP. The CDR3 spells CASGGSLPYGYTF. CDR3 DNA sequence: TGTGCTAGTGGTGGATCGTTACCCTATGGCTACACCTTC.

The V and J genes are TRBV5-1 and TRBJ2-1; perhaps TRBD2 as D (5 bases). The CDR3 has 15 residues. The germline CDR1 and CDR2 sequences are SGHRS and YFSETQ. Trimming took 4 bases from V and 0 from J, leaving 11 bases between them. DNA of the CDR3: TGCGCCAGCAGCCCGGACTCGAGCTCCTACAATGAGCAGTTCTTC. Translating it yields CASSPDSSSYNEQFF.

The CDR3 DNA is TGTGCCAGTAGTAGACAGGGGGTGTATGACGAGCAGTACTTC. It encodes CASSRQGVYDEQYF. The J gene is TRBJ2-7, the V gene TRBV19, with 9 positions matching TRBD1. The CDR3 sequence is 14 residues long. V shed 4 bases and J 5 bases; nucleotides not matched to a gene: 6. CDR1 LNHDA and CDR2 SQIVND come from the germline V gene (reference sequence).

This clone was counted a few times. V usage is TRBV9 and J usage is TRBJ1-1; maybe TRBD1 (5 bases). This CDR3 comprises 15 residues. With 0 bases removed from V and 1 base from J, the gap between germline ends came to 10 bases. Germline V gene sequence: CDR1 SGDLS, CDR2 YYNGEE. The CDR3 DNA reads as TGTGCCAGCAGCGTAGAGGGGTTTAGGAACACTGAAGCTTTCTTT. As protein: CASSVEGFRNTEAFF.